These 28 T cell receptor beta chains were all obtained from the same sample, sequenced in a study of blood T cells in healthy people across ages. PCR was performed a second time for 7 to 11 cycles using a sample-barcoded 5' primer and a J-beta primer mix. TCRdb processed the 5' RACE reads anew with MiXCR; each CDR3 protein has one entry. The sample holds approximately 800,000 distinct CDR3 sequences, about 55% seen once. The specimen was blood. The receptors shown here come from an elderly man in good health.

J is TRBJ2-1 and V is TRBV7-2; 7 bases match TRBD2. V lost 5 bases to trimming and J lost 8 bases; unmatched junction nucleotides: 6. Per the germline V gene, CDR1 is SGHTA and CDR2 is FQGNSA. The CDR3 spans 13 residues. CDR3 sequence: CASSPRAGDEQFF. DNA for the CDR3: TGTGCCAGCAGCCCCCGGGCGGGAGATGAGCAGTTCTTC.

The V and J genes are TRBV6-5 and TRBJ2-7; D may be TRBD1 (5 bases). Germline assignment: CDR1 MNHEY and CDR2 SVGAGI. Trimming stripped 0 bases from V and 4 bases from J, with 10 bases between. The CDR3 spans 14 residues. CDR3 in amino acids: CASSYSYRQYEQYF. CDR3 nucleotide sequence: TGTGCCAGCAGTTACTCGTACAGGCAGTACGAGCAGTACTTC.

The J gene is TRBJ2-5, the V gene TRBV24-1; 7 positions match TRBD1. With V trimmed by 5 bases and J by 4 bases, 6 bases remained unmatched. Looked up from germline, CDR1 is KGHDR and CDR2 is SFDVKD. The CDR3 runs 14 residues. CDR3: CATSGTGPPETQYF. The CDR3 nucleotides are TGTGCCACCAGTGGGACAGGTCCGCCAGAGACCCAGTACTTC.

CDR3 DNA sequence: TGTGCCAGCAGCTTAGTCCAGGGGGCAACATATGGCTACACCTTC. Translated: CASSLVQGATYGYTF. This chain links TRBV7-9 with TRBJ1-2; TRBD1 matches 8 bases. The CDR3 has 15 amino acids. CDR1 and CDR2 (germline): SEHNR, FQNEAQ (reference sequence). Trimming at V came to 1 base and at J to 5 bases, leaving 6 bases not matched to a gene.

There are a few counts of this clonotype. The CDR3: CASSYDRKGEQYF. DNA for the CDR3: TGTGCCAGCAGTTACGATCGGAAGGGCGAGCAGTACTTC. The chain has TRBV6-6 and TRBJ2-7, with D uncertain. Trimming left V 2 bases short and J 6 bases short, with 11 bases between. Germline CDR1 is MNHNY and CDR2 is SVGAGI (reference sequence). This CDR3 has 13 amino acids.

This clonotype was counted between two and nine times. The gene calls are TRBV29-1 and TRBJ2-7; D is undetermined. CDR3 length: 13 amino acids. Germline V gene lookup returns CDR1 SQVTM and CDR2 ANQGSEA. Trimming shortened V by 5 bases and J by 0 bases, and 11 bases separated the two germline ends. The CDR3 region is CSVLRPASYEQYF. The DNA of the CDR3 is TGCAGCGTTTTGCGACCCGCCTCCTACGAGCAGTACTTC.

The chain has TRBV6-2 or TRBV6-3 and TRBJ2-1; 10 bases are a match to TRBD2. Germline values: CDR1 MNHEY, CDR2 SVGEGT. CDR3 length: 15 amino acids. With 6 bases clipped from V and 9 bases from J, the junction kept 11 bases outside the gene matches. CDR3 residues: CASRLAGAGFTEQFF. DNA of the CDR3: TGTGCCAGCAGGCTAGCGGGAGCGGGTTTTACTGAGCAGTTCTTC.

V and J are TRBV7-6 and TRBJ2-2; D unclear. Germline CDR1 and CDR2: SGHVS and FNYEAQ. Trimming cost V 1 base and J 0 bases, with 15 bases left between them. The CDR3 is made up of 18 amino acids. In DNA, the CDR3 is TGTGCCAGCAGCTTAGATGGATACGGGTTCGCGAACACCGGGGAGCTGTTTTTT. Protein product: CASSLDGYGFANTGELFF.

This chain uses TRBV20-1 with TRBJ1-6; 9 nucleotides agree with TRBD1. J was trimmed by 8 bases and V by 5 bases; bases with no gene match: 4. The CDR3 length is 13 residues. The germline V gene encodes CDR1 DFQATT and CDR2 SNEGSKA (reference sequence). Written as DNA, the CDR3 is TGCAGTGCTGTGGGACAGGGATATTCACCCCTCCACTTT. Protein product: CSAVGQGYSPLHF.

A few counts support this clonotype. The J gene is TRBJ2-1, the V gene TRBV20-1, with 9 bases fitting TRBD1. CDR3 size: 13 residues. Germline CDR1 and CDR2: DFQATT and SNEGSKA (reference sequence). V gave up 3 bases and J gave up 7 bases; unmatched junction bases: 4. CDR3 sequence reads: CSARNRGQNEQFF. In DNA form, the CDR3 reads TGCAGTGCTAGGAACAGGGGGCAGAATGAGCAGTTCTTC.

The gene calls are TRBV28 and TRBJ1-2; 8 bases map to TRBD1. Germline CDR1 reads MDHEN; CDR2 reads SYDVKM. The CDR3 runs 16 residues. V dropped 4 bases and J dropped 4; count of bases not matched to a gene: 11. The CDR3 loop reads CASSSRQGTIGYGYTF. CDR3 DNA sequence: TGTGCCAGCAGTTCGCGACAGGGGACTATCGGCTATGGCTACACCTTC.

This clonotype has a handful of counts. The genes are TRBV29-1 and TRBJ2-5; possibly TRBD1 for D (5 bases). The DNA matches TRBJ2-7 better at its end, which makes the J call doubtful. Germline CDR1 reads SQVTM; CDR2 reads ANQGSEA. This CDR3 contains 13 residues. CDR3 nucleotide sequence: TGCAGCGTTGAATTTCCAGGGACCTACGAGCAGTACTTC. Amino acid sequence: CSVEFPGTYEQYF.

The chain carries TRBV7-9 and TRBJ2-3; 10 positions match TRBD2. Trimming took 5 bases from V and 3 from J; bases not matched to a gene: 5. CDR3 length equals 15 residues. Germline-derived CDR1 and CDR2 are SEHNR and FQNEAQ (reference sequence). The CDR3 nucleotides read TGTGCCAGCAGCACAGCGGGAGGGATGACAGATACGCAGTATTTT. As protein: CASSTAGGMTDTQYF.

V is TRBV28 and J is TRBJ1-1, with D maybe TRBD1 (5 bases). Germline V gene lookup returns CDR1 MDHEN and CDR2 SYDVKM. The CDR3 contains 14 residues. Trimming removed 3 bases at V and 4 bases at J, with 12 bases between. CDR3 DNA sequence: TGTGCCAGCAGTTTGAGGGGCTTGGGCACTGAAGCTTTCTTT. It codes for CASSLRGLGTEAFF. The full variable domain, completed using reference TRBV28 and TRBJ1-1, is DVKVTQSSRYLVKRTGEKVFLECVQDMDHENMFWYRQDPGLGLRLIYFSYDVKMKEKGDIPEGYSVSREKKERFSLILESASTNQTSMYLCASSLRGLGTEAFFGQGTRLTVV.

The V call is TRBV3-1, the J call TRBJ1-3; D unresolved. V shed 4 bases and J shed 0 bases, with 7 bases lying between them. The CDR3 spans 14 residues. The germline V gene encodes CDR1 LGHDT and CDR2 YNNKEL (reference sequence). The CDR3 DNA is TGTGCCAGCAGCCGTGACCTCTCTGGAAACACCATATATTTT. Its translation: CASSRDLSGNTIYF.

The rearrangement uses TRBV27 and TRBJ1-5; 7 bases are shared with TRBD1. J gave up 4 bases and V 3 bases, and 9 bases lay outside the gene matches. Germline assignment: CDR1 MNHEY and CDR2 SMNVEV (reference sequence). This CDR3 comprises 16 residues. The CDR3 region is CASSFGSTGRNQPQHF. The CDR3 DNA reads TGTGCCAGCAGTTTCGGGTCGACAGGGCGGAATCAGCCCCAGCATTTT.

The chain recombines TRBV27 with TRBJ2-1; TRBD2 aligns across 10 bases. After removal of 1 base from V and 5 bases from J, the junction contained 5 bases not matched to a gene. Germline V gene lookup returns CDR1 MNHEY and CDR2 SMNVEV (reference sequence). This CDR3 comprises 16 residues. The CDR3 sequence is CASSLFLAGAHNEQFF. DNA of the CDR3: TGTGCCAGCAGTTTATTCCTAGCGGGAGCCCACAATGAGCAGTTCTTC.

CDR3 sequence (DNA): TGTGCCAGCAGCCAATGGGGGCTGGAAGGCTACACCTTC. It encodes CASSQWGLEGYTF. This sequence joins TRBV3-1 and TRBJ1-2; weak D call: TRBD1 (6 bases). CDR1 is LGHDT, CDR2 YNNKEL, per germline (reference sequence). The CDR3 sequence is 13 residues long. Trimming left V 2 bases short and J 8 bases short, with 12 bases between.

V gene TRBV28 combines with J gene TRBJ2-3; 8 bases fit TRBD1. V trimming: 8 bases; J trimming: 2 bases; junction bases outside the gene matches: 9. This CDR3 comprises 15 residues. Germline V lookup: CDR1 MDHEN, CDR2 SYDVKM. The CDR3 coding sequence is TGTGCCAGCCCCCCCAGGGGGCTATACACAGATACGCAGTATTTT. Encoded protein: CASPPRGLYTDTQYF.

This clonotype was picked up a small number of times. The chain carries TRBV21-1 and TRBJ2-3; the D call in the table, TRBD2, was not verified against the DNA. TRBV21-1 is labeled a pseudogene. This CDR3 is built from 20 residues. CDR3 amino acids: CASSSPRTSRRVGRIDTQYF. The CDR3 DNA follows: TGTGCCAGCAGCTCTCCCCGGACTAGCCGGAGAGTGGGTAGGATAGATACGCAGTATTTT.

This clonotype was counted once. The chain links TRBV6-6 to TRBJ2-1; TRBD1 matches 7 bases. The CDR3 has 16 residues. Germline V gene data show CDR1 as MNHNY and CDR2 as SVGAGI (reference sequence). V lost 3 bases to trimming and J lost 8 bases; unmatched junction nucleotides: 13. CDR3: CASSYPPGTAGDEQFF. The CDR3 bases are TGTGCCAGCAGTTATCCTCCCGGGACAGCCGGCGATGAGCAGTTCTTC.

The genes are TRBV20-1 and TRBJ2-5, with D perhaps matching TRBD2 (7 bases). From germline, CDR1 is DFQATT and CDR2 SNEGSKA (reference sequence). The CDR3 is 15 residues long. Between the trimmed V and J ends, which lost 0 bases and 1 base, there was a span of 12 bases. CDR3 region: CSARDGQRGQETQYF. The CDR3 region has the DNA TGCAGTGCTAGAGACGGACAGCGGGGCCAAGAGACCCAGTACTTC.

V gene TRBV6-1 combines with J gene TRBJ2-7; no reliable D call. Germline V gene lookup returns CDR1 MNHNS and CDR2 SASEGT. Trimming removed 3 bases from V and 5 bases from J, with 8 bases in between. The CDR3 is made up of 12 amino acids. The CDR3, as DNA: TGTGCCAGCAGTGAGTCCTCTAACGAGCAGTACTTC. This translates into CASSESSNEQYF.

In this sample, this clonotype turned up a few times. The chain recombines TRBV27 with TRBJ1-2, with 7 bases aligning to TRBD1. CDR3 size: 15 residues. Germline trimming cut 4 bases from V and 7 bases from J; bases unmatched to any gene: 12. Germline CDR1 reads MNHEY; CDR2 reads SMNVEV (reference sequence). The CDR3 region is CASSSAGGDFRGYTF. The CDR3 DNA reads TGTGCCAGCAGTTCTGCAGGGGGAGACTTTCGTGGCTACACCTTC.

The chain links TRBV7-2 to TRBJ2-1; D ambiguous. Looked up from germline, CDR1 is SGHTA and CDR2 is FQGNSA. V was trimmed by 1 base and J by 3 bases, leaving 13 bases between them. This CDR3 has 16 residues. CDR3 nucleotide sequence: TGTGCCAGCAGCTTAGGGTCCAACTGGATCTACAATGAGCAGTTCTTC. Translating gives CASSLGSNWIYNEQFF.

This clonotype turned up a few times. This rearrangement joins TRBV4-2 to TRBJ2-3; 8 nucleotides line up with TRBD1. Germline assignment: CDR1 LGHNA and CDR2 YNFKEQ. CDR3 length: 16 amino acids. The V and J ends lost 0 bases and 2 bases, in that order; junction bases with no gene match: 4. This CDR3 reads CASSQDVQGATDTQYF. CDR3 sequence (DNA): TGTGCCAGCAGCCAAGATGTGCAGGGGGCCACAGATACGCAGTATTTT.

This clonotype was found a few times. The chain recombines TRBV6-5 with TRBJ2-1; TRBD2 matches at 11 bases. The CDR3 runs to 15 residues. CDR1 is MNHEY, CDR2 SVGAGI, per germline. Germline trimming cut 10 bases from V and 5 bases from J; bases unmatched to any gene: 10. The CDR3 region has the DNA TGTGCCACTATGGGATTGGGACTAGCGGACAATGAGCAGTTCTTC. It is translated as CATMGLGLADNEQFF.

The sample holds a few counts of this clonotype. J is TRBJ2-1 and V is TRBV4-2, with D possibly TRBD2 on 6 matching bases. CDR3 size: 16 residues. Trimming removed 0 bases from V and 12 bases from J, with 21 bases in between. CDR1 and CDR2 (germline): LGHNA, YNFKEQ. CDR3 sequence: CASSQDSGLGEGRQFF. The CDR3 bases are TGTGCCAGCAGCCAAGATTCGGGACTTGGGGAAGGGAGGCAGTTCTTC.